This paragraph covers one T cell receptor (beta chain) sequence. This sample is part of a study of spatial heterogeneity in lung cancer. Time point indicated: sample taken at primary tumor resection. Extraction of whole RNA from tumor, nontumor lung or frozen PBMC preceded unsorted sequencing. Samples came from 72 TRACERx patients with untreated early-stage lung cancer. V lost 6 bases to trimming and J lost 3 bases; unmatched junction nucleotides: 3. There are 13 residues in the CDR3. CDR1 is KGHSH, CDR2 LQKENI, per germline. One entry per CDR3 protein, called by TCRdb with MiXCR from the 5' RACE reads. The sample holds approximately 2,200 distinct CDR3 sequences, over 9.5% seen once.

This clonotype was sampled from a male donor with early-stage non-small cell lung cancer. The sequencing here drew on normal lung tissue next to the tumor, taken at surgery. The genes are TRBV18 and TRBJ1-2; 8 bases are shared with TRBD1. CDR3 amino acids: CASSQDRDYGYTF. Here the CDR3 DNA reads TGTGCCAGCTCCCAGGACAGGGACTATGGCTACACCTTC. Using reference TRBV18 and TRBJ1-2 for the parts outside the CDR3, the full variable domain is NAGVMQNPRHLVRRRGQEARLRCSPMKGHSHVYWYRQLPEEGLKFMVYLQKENIIDESGMPKERFSAEFPKEGPSILRIQQVVRGDSAAYFCASSQDRDYGYTFGSGTRLTVV.